This paragraph reports one T cell receptor (beta chain). The antigen remains undetermined. This specimen belongs to a study of post-analysis software for immune sequencing data. Study-level results: Patients used about 5 TRBV segments, including TRBV5-6, TRBV5-1 and TRBV20-1, more often than controls.

cDNA libraries of TCR beta carried unique molecular identifiers. TCRdb reprocessed the PCR reads with MiXCR, giving one entry per CDR3 protein. This table has hundreds of thousands of distinct CDR3 sequences, around 60% appearing once. Germline V CDR1 and CDR2: MGHDK, SYGVNS. CDR3 length: 16 residues. The V segment lost 6 bases and the J segment 5 bases; nucleotides outside the gene matches: 8. The chain has TRBV25-1 and TRBJ2-1; 12 nucleotides agree with TRBD2. The clonotype was recovered from a girl aged 2-9 years with multiple sclerosis. Specimen: blood. In nucleotides, the CDR3 is TGTGCCAGCAGCGACCCTAGCGGGGGGGTTAACAATGAGCAGTTCTTC. It yields the protein CASSDPSGGVNNEQFF.